This TCR beta chain came from a study of regulatory T cells in long-lasting Graves disease. Time point here: newly diagnosed GD, antithyroid drugs for less than 3 months. The authors made the TCR library using RNA they extracted from PBMCs. General study findings and limits: New patients shared fewer public clonotypes (about 1,000) than persistent patients did (approximately 2,700).

This clonotype came up once. Its antigen is still unknown. Building of the TCR beta libraries involved iRepertoire HTBI primers and Arm-PCR of CDR3 regions. Original analysis: Samples revealed 62 TRBV and 14 TRBJ segments. TCRdb reanalysed the multiplex PCR reads using MiXCR and keeps one entry per CDR3 protein. The V and J calls and clone size come from TCRdb's table, not from the authors' own analysis. Among about 440,000 distinct CDR3 sequences listed, over 15% were seen once. The sample also formed part of further work on T cells in Graves' hyperthyroidism and ophthalmopathy. From that paper: Stable hyperthyroidism was told apart from ophthalmopathy by a model built on 13 V-J features. Model predictions of ophthalmopathy came a median 6.5 months before onset.

The source was peripheral blood mononuclear cells (PBMCs), collected at new diagnosis, from a patient treated with antithyroid drugs. This TCR came from a woman aged 25 to 39 with Graves disease.

The CDR3 loop reads CASRQPGQLNTEAFF. CDR3 DNA: TGTGCCAGCAGGCAACCGGGACAGCTGAACACTGAAGCTTTCTTT. The chain is built from TRBV28 and TRBJ1-1, with TRBD1 identical over 7 bases. Germline CDR1 and CDR2: MDHEN and SYDVKM. With 6 bases clipped from V and 0 bases from J, the junction kept 7 bases outside the gene matches. The CDR3 runs 15 residues.